The 5 T cell receptor beta chains listed next were all sequenced from one sample in a study of control samples from healthy donors and cancer patients (dated by TCRdb to about 2020). Library preparation used the immunoSEQ multiplex PCR assay. TCRdb obtained this table from immuneACCESS and retained in-frame rearrangements with V and J assigned. These tables miss some clones; where compared with another copy, unresolved V genes account for less than half of the shortfall, and the remainder is unexplained. The sample table holds 35,000 to 50,000 clones, of which about 90% were seen once. The ten largest clones take up about a tenth of the sample. Sequenced material: PBMCs. All receptors come from a woman aged 55-69 years with lung cancer.

The chain recombines TRBV27 with TRBJ1-5, with D maybe TRBD1 (5 bases). This CDR3 comprises 14 residues. Trimming stripped 2 bases from V and 7 bases from J, with 12 bases between. Looked up from germline, CDR1 is MNHEY and CDR2 is SMNVEV (reference sequence). The CDR3 loop is CASSLSQGAQPQHF. As DNA, the CDR3 is TGTGCCAGCAGTTTAAGCCAGGGCGCACAGCCCCAGCATTTT.

The rearrangement joins TRBV29-1 to TRBJ2-7; D gene unclear. Trimming stripped 4 bases from V and 6 bases from J, with 16 bases between. Looked up from germline, CDR1 is SQVTM and CDR2 is ANQGSEA. The CDR3 has 13 amino acids. DNA for the CDR3: TGCAGCGTTGGGACCACCGCCCTCGGCGAGCAGTACTTC. This encodes CSVGTTALGEQYF.

The V call is TRBV6-4, the J call TRBJ2-1, with TRBD2 matching 8 bases. Germline CDR1 and CDR2: MRHNA and SNTAGT. The V segment lost 1 base and the J segment 7 bases; nucleotides outside the gene matches: 6. The CDR3 extends over 15 amino acids. This CDR3 is CASSDFAGGFNEQFF. In DNA, the CDR3 is TGTGCCAGCAGTGACTTCGCGGGAGGTTTTAATGAGCAGTTCTTC.

The chain combines TRBV7-9 with TRBJ2-3, with D possibly being TRBD2 (5 bases). CDR1 is SEHNR, CDR2 FQNEAQ, per germline (reference sequence). Trimming shortened V by 4 bases and J by 1 base, and 12 bases separated the two germline ends. The length of the CDR3 is 15 residues. This chain's CDR3 is CASSSLGLRTDTQYF. The CDR3 bases are TGTGCCAGCAGCTCCCTCGGACTCCGCACAGATACGCAGTATTTT.

The rearrangement joins TRBV28 to TRBJ1-3; no reliable D call. V was cut by 8 bases and J by 4 bases, with 21 bases left in between. The CDR3 consists of 16 residues. CDR1 is MDHEN, CDR2 SYDVKM, per germline. CDR3 sequence reads: CASGSWSTRFGNTIYF. The CDR3 region has the DNA TGTGCCAGCGGCTCCTGGTCAACTCGGTTCGGAAACACCATATATTTT.